The present TCR beta chain was sequenced within a study of identical twins. From germline, CDR1 is SEHNR and CDR2 FQNEAQ (reference sequence). There are 14 residues in the CDR3. Trimming cost V 1 base and J 4 bases, with 10 bases left between them. Template switching added a universal primer site, and cDNA bore unique molecular identifiers. One entry per CDR3 protein, called by TCRdb with MiXCR from the 5' RACE reads. Of some 600,000 distinct CDR3 sequences in the sample, about 7.1% were seen once. This clonotype was observed a few times. Its target is unknown. Study-wide findings and caveats: Cord blood's abundant beta clonotypes had fewer insertions, unlike memory repertoires.

The same specimen was also included in a second study, on yellow fever vaccine responses in identical twins. From that second work: Reportedly, twins showed a vaccine T cell response that looked partly convergent and partly personalized.

Source material: PBMCs. This TCR derives from a woman aged 18-30 years in good health. This chain connects TRBV7-9 to TRBJ2-5; D is possibly TRBD1 (5 bases). DNA for the CDR3: TGTGCCAGCAGCTTAGTTTCAGACAGAGAGACCCAGTACTTC. Protein sequence: CASSLVSDRETQYF.